This TCR beta chain was profiled in a study of cytomegalovirus exposure and HLA in healthy donors. Turning to the study itself: Early released data comprised some 91 million unique TCRs from HLA-typed donors.

Germline values: CDR1 SNHLY, CDR2 FYNNEI. Trimming took 3 bases from V and 5 from J, leaving 16 bases between them. The CDR3 covers 15 residues. This clone was counted a single time. Primers included in the PCR were 60 Vbeta and 13 Jbeta primers. Measured with immunoSEQ multiplex PCR; TCRdb has only the in-frame clones, and not every one. The sample carries fewer than 250,000 clones, about three quarters recorded once. This chain links TRBV2 with TRBJ1-2, with D hard to call. This clonotype was sampled from a middle-aged woman in good health and CMV-seronegative. Source material: PBMCs. The CDR3 region is CASSDWAGKTYGYTF. The CDR3 nucleotides are TGTGCCAGCAGTGACTGGGCGGGAAAGACATATGGCTACACCTTC.